These T cell receptor beta chains were read from a single sample in a study of T-cell reconstitution after alpha-beta-depleted transplantation in children. TCRdb reprocessed the PCR reads with MiXCR, giving one entry per CDR3 protein. Seen here are fewer than 150,000 distinct CDR3 sequences, around 23% observed once, and the top ten hold about 10%. This specimen was PBMCs, mostly from graft donor cells, taken 180 days after TCRalphabeta/CD19-depleted stem cell transplant. These receptors came from a male patient between 2 and 10 years old who had a stem cell transplant for chronic granulomatous disease, so the T cells may come from the graft donor. The CDR3 runs from the conserved cysteine through the conserved F or W. Each record gives: CDR3 length, V gene, D gene, J gene, clone size, CDR3 protein, CDR3 DNA. A D gene is named only where the DNA matches it firmly. Size is stated for part of the rows, as once, few or many counts, or as a class when the clone is expanded.

14	TRBV20-1	TRBD1	TRBJ1-2	many	CSAHRDRGRSGYTF	TGCAGTGCACACCGGGACAGGGGGCGGAGTGGCTACACCTTC
14	TRBV4-3	NA	TRBJ2-7	many	CASSQVRQGREQYF	TGCGCCAGCAGCCAAGTGCGCCAAGGGCGCGAGCAGTACTTC
14	TRBV5-1	NA	TRBJ1-2	NA	CASSLEGNPYGYTF	TGCGCCAGCAGCTTGGAGGGGAATCCCTATGGCTACACCTTC
14	TRBV14	NA	TRBJ1-5	many	CASSQVRSNQPQHF	TGTGCCAGCAGCCAGGTTAGGAGCAATCAGCCCCAGCATTTT
15	TRBV6-1	NA	TRBJ1-2	many	CASSVPGLGRYGYTF	TGTGCCAGCAGTGTACCGGGACTGGGAAGATATGGCTACACCTTC
14	TRBV3-1	NA	TRBJ2-3	many	CASSQGLSTDTQYF	TGTGCCAGCAGCCAAGGACTCAGCACAGATACGCAGTATTTT
13	TRBV11-2	TRBD1	TRBJ2-1	NA	CASKQTGGNEQFF	TGTGCCAGCAAACAAACAGGGGGCAATGAGCAGTTCTTC
15	TRBV5-1	TRBD1	TRBJ2-3	NA	CASSFWDRDTDTQYF	TGCGCCAGCAGCTTCTGGGACAGGGACACAGATACGCAGTATTTT
14	TRBV27	NA	TRBJ2-1	NA	CASSLTVRVYEQFF	TGTGCCAGCAGTTTGACAGTACGAGTCTATGAGCAGTTCTTC
14	TRBV3-1	NA	TRBJ2-7	many	CASSPFQRSYEQYF	TGTGCCAGCAGCCCTTTCCAGAGATCCTACGAGCAGTACTTC
16	TRBV10-3	TRBD2	TRBJ2-1	many	CAISELAGGPWNEQFF	TGTGCCATCAGTGAGCTAGCGGGAGGGCCGTGGAATGAGCAGTTCTTC
16	TRBV5-8	NA	TRBJ2-1	many	CASSLAMTGVGYEQFF	TGTGCCAGCAGCTTGGCCATGACGGGAGTGGGCTATGAGCAGTTCTTC
13	TRBV6-2/TRBV6-3	NA	TRBJ2-1	many	CASSQIGPDEQFF	TGTGCCAGCAGCCAAATAGGCCCCGATGAGCAGTTCTTC
16	TRBV20-1	TRBD1	TRBJ1-1	many	CSASLAGGGGNTEAFF	TGCAGTGCTTCCCTGGCAGGGGGAGGAGGGAACACTGAAGCTTTCTTT
16	TRBV9	TRBD2	TRBJ2-1	many	CASSVVPAGGRFEQFF	TGTGCCAGCAGCGTAGTTCCAGCGGGAGGGAGATTTGAGCAGTTCTTC
16	TRBV20-1	NA	TRBJ2-1	few	CSARDRWGSGPNEQFF	TGCAGTGCTAGAGATCGGTGGGGTAGCGGACCCAATGAGCAGTTCTTC
14	TRBV20-1	TRBD1	TRBJ1-4	NA	CSAPRTGTNEKLFF	TGCAGTGCTCCCCGGACAGGAACTAATGAAAAACTGTTTTTT
12	TRBV29-1	NA	TRBJ2-7	many	CSVEEGAYEQYF	TGCAGCGTTGAAGAAGGGGCCTACGAGCAGTACTTC
11	TRBV5-1	NA	TRBJ2-7	many	CASSLGNEQYF	TGCGCCAGCAGCTTGGGTAACGAGCAGTACTTC
17	TRBV5-5	NA	TRBJ1-2	few	CASSNGGPPGGSYGYTF	TGTGCCAGCAGCAACGGGGGACCGCCGGGGGGATCCTATGGCTACACCTTC
17	TRBV7-3	NA	TRBJ2-1	many	CASSFFAPGTRHNEQFF	TGTGCCAGCAGCTTTTTCGCTCCCGGGACTCGACACAATGAGCAGTTCTTC
14	TRBV5-1	NA	TRBJ2-5	NA	CASSLARYQETQYF	TGCGCCAGCAGCTTGGCCCGTTACCAAGAGACCCAGTACTTC
15	TRBV4-1	NA	TRBJ1-2	many	CASSQELRGWDGYTF	TGCGCCAGCAGCCAAGAGTTGCGCGGGTGGGATGGCTACACCTTC
13	TRBV29-1	TRBD1	TRBJ1-5	NA	CSVAQGVGQPQHF	TGCAGCGTTGCGCAGGGGGTTGGTCAGCCCCAGCATTTT
14	TRBV7-2	TRBD1	TRBJ2-7	NA	CASSQDRGSYEQYF	TGTGCCAGCAGCCAGGACAGGGGATCCTACGAGCAGTACTTC
13	TRBV13	TRBD1	TRBJ2-7	few	CASSFRGKYEQYF	TGTGCCAGCAGCTTCAGGGGGAAATACGAGCAGTACTTC
14	TRBV29-1	NA	TRBJ2-7	many	CSVVLRGRFYEQYF	TGCAGCGTTGTACTCCGTGGGCGATTCTACGAGCAGTACTTC
12	TRBV12-3/TRBV12-4	NA	TRBJ2-7	many	CASSSGTYEQYF	TGTGCCAGCAGTTCGGGGACCTACGAGCAGTACTTC
13	TRBV20-1	NA	TRBJ2-3	few	CSAKTGTTDTQYF	TGCAGTGCGAAGACAGGAACCACAGATACGCAGTATTTT
15	TRBV7-9	NA	TRBJ2-1	NA	CASSPLAVAYNEQFF	TGTGCCAGCAGCCCATTGGCGGTGGCCTACAATGAGCAGTTCTTC
14	TRBV4-2	NA	TRBJ2-2	many	CASSQESNTGELFF	TGTGCCAGCAGCCAAGAATCGAACACCGGGGAGCTGTTTTTT
19	TRBV7-3	TRBD2	TRBJ2-2	NA	CASSLKRGGRAVRPGELFF	TGTGCCAGCAGCTTAAAACGGGGCGGGAGGGCCGTTCGCCCCGGGGAGCTGTTTTTT
14	TRBV29-1	NA	TRBJ2-1	NA	CSVGLGARLNEQFF	TGCAGCGTGGGGTTGGGGGCGAGGTTGAATGAGCAGTTCTTC
14	TRBV12-3/TRBV12-4	NA	TRBJ2-3	many	CASSLAAIPDTQYF	TGTGCCAGCAGTTTAGCTGCGATCCCAGATACGCAGTATTTT
12	TRBV5-6	NA	TRBJ2-1	many	CASSTIRLEQFF	TGTGCCAGCAGCACTATACGGCTTGAGCAGTTCTTC